Listed here are 22 T cell receptor beta chains from one sample, sequenced in a study of cytomegalovirus exposure and HLA in healthy donors. PCR used 60 Vbeta primers and 13 Jbeta primers. Profiling relied on immunoSEQ multiplex PCR, and the TCRdb table lists in-frame clones only, not all of them. Of 75,000 to 95,000 clones listed, around four fifths are singletons. The sequenced sample consisted of PBMCs. The receptors derive from a male donor in good health and CMV-seropositive.

The gene calls are TRBV19 and TRBJ1-5; D is unresolved. From germline, CDR1 is LNHDA and CDR2 SQIVND (reference sequence). The V and J ends lost 7 bases and 3 bases respectively, with 16 bases between them. The CDR3 runs to 15 residues. The CDR3 spells CASKEGVRINQPQHF. CDR3 in DNA: TGTGCCAGTAAAGAGGGCGTTCGGATCAATCAGCCCCAGCATTTT.

About this clone itself: The identical CDR3 is also encoded by other nucleotide sequences in the sample. This rearrangement joins TRBV7-2 to TRBJ2-5; possibly TRBD2 for D (6 bases). Germline loops: CDR1 SGHTA, CDR2 FQGNSA. This CDR3 has 13 amino acids. V lost 3 bases, J lost 4 bases, and 9 bases lay in between. The CDR3 loop is CASSLGAGETQYF. CDR3 DNA: TGTGCCAGCAGCTTGGGAGCGGGAGAGACCCAGTACTTC.

This clone was seen only once. The chain is built from TRBV27 and TRBJ1-1, with 10 nucleotides matching TRBD1. The CDR3 totals 16 residues. Germline CDR1 MNHEY, CDR2 SMNVEV (reference sequence). Trimming took 5 bases from V and 5 from J; bases not matched to a gene: 11. The CDR3 loop is CASSPMDGTGVTEAFF. The DNA of the CDR3 is TGTGCCAGCAGTCCGATGGACGGGACAGGGGTTACTGAAGCTTTCTTT.

This chain uses TRBV27 with TRBJ2-7, with 7 bases matching TRBD1. V was pared by 4 bases and J by 4 bases, with 16 bases of the junction left unmatched. The CDR3 has 17 residues. Per germline, CDR1 MNHEY and CDR2 SMNVEV (reference sequence). This CDR3 reads CASSSMTGSGLLYEQYF. The CDR3 region has the DNA TGTGCCAGCAGTTCGATGACAGGGAGCGGCTTACTATACGAGCAGTACTTC.

The chain couples TRBV29-1 to TRBJ2-3; D may be TRBD2 (5 bases). Germline V lookup: CDR1 SQVTM, CDR2 ANQGSEA. The CDR3 runs 14 residues. V gave up 3 bases and J gave up 5 bases, with 15 bases separating them. The CDR3 DNA sequence: TGCAGCGTTGAGGCTTCAGCGGTAGTAGATACGCAGTATTTT. It is translated as CSVEASAVVDTQYF.

This clone was detected a few times. This sequence joins TRBV14 and TRBJ2-7; D is uncertain. V was shortened by 1 base and J by 3 bases, with 7 bases between the two germline ends. The CDR3 contains 13 residues. Germline assignment: CDR1 SGHDN and CDR2 FVKESK. CDR3 sequence reads: CASSQGYGYEQYF. The CDR3 coding sequence is TGTGCCAGCAGCCAAGGCTACGGCTACGAGCAGTACTTC. The complete variable domain, with remaining parts taken from reference TRBV14 and TRBJ2-7, reads EAGVTQFPSHSVIEKGQTVTLRCDPISGHDNLYWYRRVMGKEIKFLLHFVKESKQDESGMPNNRFLAERTGGTYSTLKVQPAELEDSGVYFCASSQGYGYEQYFGPGTRLTVT.

The chain couples TRBV7-9 to TRBJ2-2; 9 nucleotides match TRBD1. Germline V lookup: CDR1 SEHNR, CDR2 FQNEAQ (reference sequence). V was pared by 2 bases and J by 4 bases, with 8 bases of the junction left unmatched. The CDR3 is 17 residues long. CDR3 protein: CASSLTTGTGRTGELFF. CDR3 nucleotide sequence: TGTGCCAGCAGCTTAACTACCGGGACAGGGCGCACCGGGGAGCTGTTTTTT.

The J gene is TRBJ2-7, the V gene TRBV27; 10 nucleotides line up with TRBD2. Germline-derived CDR1 and CDR2 are MNHEY and SMNVEV (reference sequence). The CDR3 extends over 19 amino acids. J was trimmed by 0 bases and V by 4 bases; bases with no gene match: 15. The CDR3 sequence: CASSSGQFLSGRSSYEQYF. CDR3 nucleotides: TGTGCCAGCAGTTCGGGGCAGTTTCTTAGCGGGAGGAGCTCCTACGAGCAGTACTTC.

This clone was seen only once. The J gene is TRBJ2-3, the V gene TRBV5-1; TRBD2 aligns across 10 bases. The V gene end was trimmed by 6 bases and the J gene end by 1 base; junction bases not matched to a gene: 8. Germline values: CDR1 SGHRS, CDR2 YFSETQ. The CDR3 spans 16 residues. CDR3 sequence (DNA): TGCGCCAGCAAGGGTAGCGGGAGGTCGGGCACAGATACGCAGTATTTT. Translated, it gives CASKGSGRSGTDTQYF.

The chain combines TRBV2 with TRBJ2-5, with 8 positions matching TRBD1. Germline V CDR1 and CDR2: SNHLY, FYNNEI. The CDR3 loop spans 13 amino acids. V was clipped by 6 bases and J by 5 bases; unmatched bases: 5. This chain's CDR3 is CASSGQGRETQYF. The CDR3 nucleotides are TGTGCCAGCAGCGGACAGGGTCGGGAGACCCAGTACTTC.

This chain connects TRBV15 to TRBJ2-5; TRBD2 matches at 11 bases. V lost 4 bases to trimming and J lost 3 bases; unmatched junction nucleotides: 7. Germline CDR1 and CDR2: LNHNV and YYDKDF (reference sequence). This CDR3 is 16 amino acids long. CDR3 protein: CATSTAFSGGEETQYF. The CDR3 DNA is TGTGCCACCAGCACGGCGTTTAGCGGGGGGGAAGAGACCCAGTACTTC.

This clone was found a few times. The chain couples TRBV27 to TRBJ2-2, with 10 bases fitting TRBD1. Trimming at V came to 7 bases and at J to 4 bases, leaving 6 bases not matched to a gene. CDR3 length: 15 amino acids. Germline V gene data show CDR1 as MNHEY and CDR2 as SMNVEV (reference sequence). The CDR3 DNA reads TGTGCCAGCATGGCTGGGACAGGGGCCACCGGGGAGCTGTTTTTT. Amino acid sequence: CASMAGTGATGELFF.

This clone was counted a few times. This sequence joins TRBV5-6 and TRBJ1-1; a possible D gene is TRBD1 (5 bases). V lost 4 bases, J lost 3 bases, and 19 bases lay in between. The length of the CDR3 is 16 residues. Germline-derived CDR1 and CDR2 are SGHDT and YYEEEE. The CDR3 spells CASSRDGFGGDTEAFF. In nucleotides, the CDR3 is TGTGCCAGCAGCCGGGACGGGTTCGGGGGGGACACTGAAGCTTTCTTT.

This clone was counted between two and nine times. The chain recombines TRBV19 with TRBJ1-1, with D perhaps TRBD1 (6 bases). With 10 bases removed from V and 0 bases from J, the gap between germline ends came to 15 bases. Germline-derived CDR1 and CDR2 are LNHDA and SQIVND (reference sequence). The length of the CDR3 is 14 residues. The CDR3 DNA reads TGTGCCACTCTCGGTGGGACATTGAACACTGAAGCTTTCTTT. Translating gives CATLGGTLNTEAFF.

V is TRBV6-4 and J is TRBJ2-1, with 7 bases aligning to TRBD2. J gave up 1 base and V 3 bases, and 6 bases lay outside the gene matches. The CDR3 is made up of 16 amino acids. CDR1 MRHNA and CDR2 SNTAGT come from the germline V gene. CDR3 loop: CASSETGRGSYNEQFF. CDR3 DNA sequence: TGTGCCAGCAGTGAAACGGGGCGGGGGTCCTACAATGAGCAGTTCTTC.

The chain carries TRBV11-2 and TRBJ2-7; 7 nucleotides align to TRBD1. Germline assignment: CDR1 SGHAT and CDR2 FQNNGV. V trimming: 4 bases; J trimming: 0 bases; junction bases outside the gene matches: 9. The CDR3 spans 16 residues. Written as DNA, the CDR3 is TGTGCCAGCAGCTATAATACCGGGACAGCCTCCTACGAGCAGTACTTC. It yields the protein CASSYNTGTASYEQYF. The whole variable domain, remainder taken from reference TRBV11-2 and TRBJ2-7, is EAGVAQSPRYKIIEKRQSVAFWCNPISGHATLYWYQQILGQGPKLLIQFQNNGVVDDSQLPKDRFSAERLKGVDSTLKIQPAKLEDSAVYLCASSYNTGTASYEQYFGPGTRLTVT.

The chain uses TRBV18 and TRBJ2-7; possibly TRBD2 for D (6 bases). The CDR3 is 15 amino acids. From germline, CDR1 is KGHSH and CDR2 LQKENI. V was trimmed by 3 bases and J by 4 bases, leaving 16 bases between them. In DNA, the CDR3 is TGTGCCAGCTCACCGCTGGGGACGGGAGAGTACGAGCAGTACTTC. This sequence encodes CASSPLGTGEYEQYF. Together with reference TRBV18 and TRBJ2-7, the CDR3 gives the full variable domain: NAGVMQNPRHLVRRRGQEARLRCSPMKGHSHVYWYRQLPEEGLKFMVYLQKENIIDESGMPKERFSAEFPKEGPSILRIQQVVRGDSAAYFCASSPLGTGEYEQYFGPGTRLTVT.

The rearrangement links TRBV6-1 to TRBJ1-1; D unresolved. V gave up 8 bases and J gave up 7 bases, with 11 bases separating them. The germline gives CDR1 MNHNS, CDR2 SASEGT. The CDR3 has 11 amino acids. The CDR3 DNA is TGTGCCAGCCGGCCCCGGGATGAAGCTTTCTTT. It codes for CASRPRDEAFF.

The chain uses TRBV19 and TRBJ2-1; possible D gene TRBD2, 5 bases. CDR3 length: 14 amino acids. Germline-derived CDR1 and CDR2 are LNHDA and SQIVND (reference sequence). The V end lost 5 bases, the J end lost 5 bases, and 13 bases lay between the germline ends. CDR3 protein: CASSPRGQHNEQFF. In nucleotides, the CDR3 is TGTGCCAGTAGTCCTCGAGGGCAACACAATGAGCAGTTCTTC.

The rearrangement uses TRBV28 and TRBJ2-7, with TRBD2 identical over 8 bases. This CDR3 has 15 amino acids. Germline CDR1 is MDHEN and CDR2 is SYDVKM. The V gene end was trimmed by 3 bases and the J gene end by 4 bases; junction bases not matched to a gene: 8. CDR3 sequence: CASSLGLAGVYEQYF. The CDR3, as DNA: TGTGCCAGCAGTTTGGGCCTAGCGGGCGTTTACGAGCAGTACTTC.

This chain uses TRBV7-6 with TRBJ2-7; 8 positions match TRBD2. The V gene end was trimmed by 5 bases and the J gene end by 5 bases; junction bases not matched to a gene: 8. CDR1 SGHVS and CDR2 FNYEAQ come from the germline V gene. The CDR3 is made up of 14 amino acids. The CDR3 sequence: CASSGSGGSDEQYF. DNA of the CDR3: TGTGCCAGCAGCGGCTCGGGAGGGTCCGACGAGCAGTACTTC.

This chain links TRBV10-1 with TRBJ1-5, with D perhaps TRBD1 (5 bases). There are 16 residues in the CDR3. V gave up 6 bases and J gave up 3 bases, with 18 bases separating them. The germline V gene has CDR1 WNHNN and CDR2 SYGVQD (reference sequence). The CDR3, as DNA: TGCGCCAGCAGGTGTACTGGGGCCCGCAACAATCAGCCCCAGCATTTT. Encoded protein: CASRCTGARNNQPQHF.